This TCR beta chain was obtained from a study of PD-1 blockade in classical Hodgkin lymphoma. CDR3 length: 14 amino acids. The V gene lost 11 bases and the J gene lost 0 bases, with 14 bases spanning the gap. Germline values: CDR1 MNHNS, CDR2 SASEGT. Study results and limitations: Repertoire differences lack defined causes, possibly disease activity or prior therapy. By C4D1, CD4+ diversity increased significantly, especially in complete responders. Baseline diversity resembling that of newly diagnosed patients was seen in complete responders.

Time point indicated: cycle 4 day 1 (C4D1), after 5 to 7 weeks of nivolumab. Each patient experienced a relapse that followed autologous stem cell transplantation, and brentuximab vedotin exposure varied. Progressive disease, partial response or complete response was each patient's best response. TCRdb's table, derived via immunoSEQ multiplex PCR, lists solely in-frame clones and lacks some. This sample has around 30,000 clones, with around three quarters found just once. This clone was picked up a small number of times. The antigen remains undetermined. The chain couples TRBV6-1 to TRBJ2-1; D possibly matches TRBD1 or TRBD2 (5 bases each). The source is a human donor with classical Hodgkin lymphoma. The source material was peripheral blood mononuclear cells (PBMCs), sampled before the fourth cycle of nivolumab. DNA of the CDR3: TGTGCCGCCGGGGCGGCCAGCTCCTACAATGAGCAGTTCTTC. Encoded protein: CAAGAASSYNEQFF.